The T cell receptor (beta chain) under discussion was sequenced for a study of yellow fever vaccine responses in identical twins. From the RT-PCR reads, TCRdb called clonotypes with MiXCR, one entry per CDR3 protein. The sample holds some 1,700 distinct CDR3 sequences, approximately 88% seen once. CDR3 length: 16 amino acids. Germline CDR1 is LGHNA and CDR2 is YSLEER. Trimming left V 1 base short and J 4 bases short, with 14 bases between. The specimen comprised T cells from blood (PBMCs), unsorted or a sorted subset (not recorded which), sampled before or after yellow fever vaccination (not recorded which). The chain uses TRBV4-3 and TRBJ2-1; the D is unclear. The receptor's source is a woman aged 18-35 years who received the yellow fever vaccine. The CDR3 protein is CASSQGSYIIYNEQFF. CDR3 sequence (DNA): TGCGCCAGCAGCCAAGGGTCTTATATTATATACAATGAGCAGTTCTTC.